This T cell receptor (beta chain) was captured in a study of T cell changes during pregnancy in multiple sclerosis. Method: immunoSEQ multiplex PCR; TCRdb's copy keeps in-frame clones and lacks some. The sample lists some 80,000 clones, 70% to 90% occurring once. This CDR3 has 19 amino acids. CDR1 and CDR2 from the germline V gene are MNHNS and SASEGT. J was trimmed by 2 bases and V by 2 bases; bases with no gene match: 16. Sample: peripheral blood, taken in the first trimester of pregnancy. The chain joins TRBV6-1 to TRBJ2-7; 9 positions agree with TRBD1. The receptor's source is a female donor in good health, enrolled as a control in a pregnancy study. CDR3 amino acids: CASSERSGTGIGFAYEQYF. The CDR3 DNA reads as TGTGCCAGCAGTGAACGCTCGGGGACAGGGATCGGCTTCGCCTACGAGCAGTACTTC.